A single TCR beta chain is shown here with its context. The protocol was immunoSEQ multiplex PCR, while the TCRdb copy is restricted to in-frame clones and leaves out a portion. The repertoire has some 9,100 clones, roughly 30% of them found once; the top ten carry 3.4%. The entry originates in a study of graft-versus-host responses after intestinal transplantation. The overall study: Each transplant was multivisceral, liver-intestinal, or isolated intestinal. Anti-thymocyte globulin was used for induction in all recipients, who then took tacrolimus and steroids for roughly three years.

The germline CDR1 and CDR2 sequences are MNHEY and SVGAGI. Trimming pared 10 bases from V and 0 bases from J, leaving 13 bases between. The CDR3 is 14 residues long. This sample comprised alloreactive CD4+ T cells from a mixed lymphocyte reaction culture, obtained before intestinal transplant. Subset specified: CFSE-low proliferating T cells sorted from roughly six-day pre-transplant mixed lymphocyte reaction (GvH or HvG direction). This chain uses TRBV6-5 with TRBJ1-5; no definite D call. The TCR originated in a human patient who received an intestinal transplant. CDR3 region: CAIWEFLSNQPQHF. The CDR3 DNA reads TGTGCCATTTGGGAGTTTCTTAGCAATCAGCCCCAGCATTTT.